These T cell receptor beta chains were read from a single sample in a study of somatic mutations in cytotoxic T cells in rheumatoid arthritis. Using immunoSEQ multiplex PCR, the repertoire was profiled, and TCRdb retains in-frame clones only, with some absent. The repertoire holds about 19,000 clones, with roughly 77% as singletons. Specimen: CD8+ T cells sorted from blood. These receptors were collected from an adult with rheumatoid arthritis. Both conserved end residues are part of each CDR3. The order of the fields is V gene, D gene, J gene, clone size, CDR3 protein, CDR3 DNA. D genes are given only for firm matches. Not every row has a clone size; where given, it reads once, few, many or a size class.

V: TRBV30
D: TRBD1
J: TRBJ1-5
size: .
CDR3: CAWNAGGINQPQHF
DNA: TGTGCCTGGAACGCAGGGGGCATCAATCAGCCCCAGCATTTT

V: TRBV4-2
D: .
J: TRBJ2-2
size: .
CDR3: CASSQGSSVNTGELFF
DNA: TGTGCCAGCAGCCAAGGATCTAGCGTAAACACCGGGGAGCTGTTTTTT

V: TRBV2
D: .
J: TRBJ2-3
size: .
CDR3: CASSPGPIESTDTQYF
DNA: TGTGCCAGCAGCCCGGGCCCCATCGAAAGCACAGATACGCAGTATTTT

V: TRBV11-2
D: .
J: TRBJ2-2
size: .
CDR3: CASNLAGATGELFF
DNA: TGTGCCAGCAACTTGGCGGGGGCCACCGGGGAGCTGTTTTTT

V: TRBV5-1
D: .
J: TRBJ2-3
size: .
CDR3: CASSAESNRADTQYF
DNA: TGCGCCAGCAGTGCCGAATCGAATCGGGCAGATACGCAGTATTTT

V: TRBV7-9
D: .
J: TRBJ1-6
size: .
CDR3: CASSFGGVGSPLHF
DNA: TGTGCCAGCAGCTTTGGGGGGGTTGGATCACCCCTCCACTTT

V: TRBV28
D: .
J: TRBJ1-4
size: .
CDR3: CASRRGSEKLFF
DNA: TGTGCCAGCAGGAGGGGGAGCGAAAAACTGTTTTTT

V: TRBV4-1
D: TRBD2
J: TRBJ2-1
size: medium-sized
CDR3: CASSKGTSASYNEQFF
DNA: TGCGCCAGCAGCAAGGGGACTAGCGCCTCCTACAATGAGCAGTTCTTC

V: TRBV2
D: .
J: TRBJ1-1
size: few
CDR3: CASRNLGTMNTEAFF
DNA: TGTGCCAGCAGAAATCTCGGGACGATGAACACTGAAGCTTTCTTT

V: TRBV6-6
D: TRBD1
J: TRBJ2-7
size: .
CDR3: CASSTPQQGVYEQYF
DNA: TGTGCCAGCAGCACTCCTCAACAGGGGGTCTACGAGCAGTACTTC

V: TRBV19
D: TRBD2
J: TRBJ2-1
size: .
CDR3: CASRSSGGFGEQFF
DNA: TGTGCCAGTAGGTCTAGCGGGGGGTTCGGTGAGCAGTTCTTC

V: TRBV28
D: TRBD1
J: TRBJ1-6
size: .
CDR3: CASSPGQGNSPLHF
DNA: TGTGCCAGCAGCCCGGGACAGGGGAATTCACCCCTCCACTTT

V: TRBV27
D: .
J: TRBJ2-1
size: .
CDR3: CASSSYWGNNEQFF
DNA: TGTGCCAGCAGTTCTTACTGGGGTAACAATGAGCAGTTCTTC

V: TRBV21-1
D: .
J: TRBJ2-2
size: .
CDR3: CASSKKRHTGELFF
DNA: TGTGCCAGCAGCAAAAAGCGACACACCGGGGAGCTGTTTTTT

V: TRBV6-5
D: TRBD2
J: TRBJ2-5
size: .
CDR3: CASRTSGGIQETQYF
DNA: TGTGCCAGCAGGACTAGCGGGGGAATCCAAGAGACCCAGTACTTC

V: TRBV15
D: TRBD1
J: TRBJ1-2
size: .
CDR3: CATSRDRGQGYYGYTF
DNA: TGTGCCACCAGCAGAGATAGGGGACAGGGGTACTATGGCTACACCTTC

V: TRBV19
D: .
J: TRBJ1-1
size: .
CDR3: CASFRGLNTEAFF
DNA: TGTGCCAGCTTCAGGGGACTGAACACTGAAGCTTTCTTT

V: TRBV6-4
D: .
J: TRBJ2-2
size: .
CDR3: CASSEGQGDTGELFF
DNA: TGTGCCAGCAGTGAGGGGCAGGGAGACACCGGGGAGCTGTTTTTT

V: TRBV11-3
D: .
J: TRBJ2-7
size: .
CDR3: CASSLDPPPREYNEQYF
DNA: TGTGCCAGCAGCTTAGATCCCCCACCCAGGGAGTACAACGAGCAGTACTTC

V: TRBV15
D: TRBD1
J: TRBJ1-5
size: .
CDR3: CATSRAAGGDQPQHF
DNA: TGTGCCACCAGCAGAGCAGCAGGGGGGGATCAGCCCCAGCATTTT

V: TRBV2
D: .
J: TRBJ1-5
size: .
CDR3: CASSEGRRRNQPQHF
DNA: TGTGCCAGCAGTGAAGGTCGCAGGCGCAATCAGCCCCAGCATTTT